These 23 T cell receptor beta chains came from one sample sequenced in a study of T cells in Graves' hyperthyroidism and ophthalmopathy. RNA transcripts yielded amplified TCR beta CDR3 regions. When the TCR CDR3 underwent first-round RT-PCR, the HTBI primer set was used. TCRdb passed the multiplex PCR reads through MiXCR, listing each CDR3 protein once. The sample contains around 500,000 distinct CDR3 sequences, 15% to 20% of which appear only once. The sample taken for sequencing was blood. Receptor source: a woman aged 25 to 39 with Graves' ophthalmopathy.

The sample holds a few counts of this clonotype. A much larger clone differs from this one at a single base, so this may be a read error. This chain uses TRBV7-3 with TRBJ2-2; the match to TRBD1 covers 7 bases. Looked up from germline, CDR1 is SGHTA and CDR2 is FQGTGA. The CDR3 length is 14 residues. V lost 4 bases and J lost 4; bases outside the gene matches: 3. CDR3 residues: CASSSGQTTGELFF. The CDR3 region has the DNA TGTGCCAGCAGCTCGGGACAGACCACCGGGGAGCTGTTTTTT. The full variable domain, its missing parts supplied by reference TRBV7-3 and TRBJ2-2, is GAGVSQTPSNKVTEKGKYVELRCDPISGHTALYWYRQSLGQGPEFLIYFQGTGAADDSGLPNDRFFAVRPEGSVSTLKIQRTERGDSAVYLCASSSGQTTGELFFGEGSRLTVL.

As concerns this clonotype: A much larger clone differs by one base, so this may be a read error. This sequence joins TRBV28 and TRBJ2-1, with 7 bases fitting TRBD2. The CDR3 is made up of 16 amino acids. Germline assignment: CDR1 MDHEN and CDR2 SYDVKM. In DNA, the CDR3 is TGTGCCAGCAGTGGATGGCGGGGGAGCTCCTACAGTGAGCAGTTCTTC. It encodes CASSGWRGSSYSEQFF.

This clonotype has more than one count but fewer than ten. V gene TRBV7-9 combines with J gene TRBJ1-1; TRBD1 matches 7 bases. There are 15 residues in the CDR3. The germline V gene has CDR1 SEHNR and CDR2 FQNEAQ (reference sequence). The V gene end was trimmed by 7 bases and the J gene end by 4 bases; junction bases not matched to a gene: 12. The CDR3 coding sequence is TGTGCCAGCACCTCACCACACAGGGGATCCACTGAAGCTTTCTTT. Its translation is CASTSPHRGSTEAFF.

The sample holds many counts of this clonotype. The V gene is TRBV28, the J gene TRBJ2-7; 8 nucleotides match TRBD2. V shed 7 bases and J 6 bases; nucleotides not matched to a gene: 8. The CDR3 is made up of 13 amino acids. Germline CDR1 and CDR2: MDHEN and SYDVKM. CDR3 loop: CASTPAGGGEQYF. The CDR3 bases are TGTGCCAGCACACCCGCGGGAGGCGGCGAGCAGTACTTC.

This clonotype was seen a few times. This rearrangement joins TRBV6-1 to TRBJ1-3; D ambiguous. The CDR3 consists of 15 residues. V was shortened by 8 bases and J by 0 bases, with 14 bases between the two germline ends. The germline V gene has CDR1 MNHNS and CDR2 SASEGT. The CDR3 nucleotides read TGTGCCAGCTACCCCCGGGATAACTCTGGAAACACCATATATTTT. This encodes CASYPRDNSGNTIYF.

Comment on this clonotype: The junction does not match germline at one end; this may be a read error. This chain links TRBV27 with TRBJ2-7; 8 nucleotides line up with TRBD2. Germline lookup yields CDR1 MNHEY and CDR2 SMNVEV (reference sequence). This CDR3 has 15 residues. DNA for the CDR3: TGTGCCTGCAGTCCCGGAGCGGGAGTGACCTACGAGCAGTACTTC. Its translation: CACSPGAGVTYEQYF.

A remark on this clonotype: This may be a read error, as it is one base from a much larger clone. This chain connects TRBV29-1 to TRBJ1-1, with D unclear. The germline gives CDR1 SQVTM, CDR2 ANQGSEA. With 7 bases removed from V and 4 bases from J, the gap between germline ends came to 28 bases. The length of the CDR3 is 17 residues. CDR3 residues: CSGDYYGVRYPRTEAFF. The DNA for the CDR3 is TGCAGCGGAGATTACTACGGGGTTAGGTACCCCCGCACTGAAGCTTTCTTT.

This clonotype was counted only a few times. CDR3 sequence: CASSLDRRPYEQYF. The CDR3 DNA reads TGTGCCAGCAGTTTAGACAGGCGGCCCTACGAGCAGTACTTC. The chain has TRBV28 and TRBJ2-7; a possible D gene is TRBD1 (6 bases). The ends were cut back, 2 bases at V and 2 bases at J, with 10 bases in the middle. The CDR3 is made up of 14 amino acids. The germline V gene has CDR1 MDHEN and CDR2 SYDVKM.

This clonotype was recorded at least ten times. This chain connects TRBV2 to TRBJ2-7, with a possible D match to TRBD1 (6 bases). Trimming removed 6 bases from V and 4 bases from J, with 10 bases in between. The CDR3 loop spans 12 amino acids. CDR1 is SNHLY and CDR2 is FYNNEI in the germline V gene. The CDR3 loop reads CASSRTAYEQYF. As DNA, the CDR3 is TGTGCCAGCAGCCGGACAGCTTACGAGCAGTACTTC.

This clonotype was seen ten or more times. The rearrangement joins TRBV2 to TRBJ2-7; D call uncertain. Trimming removed 3 bases from V and 4 bases from J, with 13 bases in between. CDR1 is SNHLY and CDR2 is FYNNEI in the germline V gene. The CDR3 sequence is 14 residues long. The CDR3 loop reads CASSENGRDYEQYF. CDR3 in DNA: TGTGCCAGCAGTGAGAACGGCAGAGATTACGAGCAGTACTTC.

The V gene is TRBV4-3, the J gene TRBJ2-7; 8 bases are a match to TRBD2. This CDR3 comprises 16 residues. V was clipped by 0 bases and J by 7 bases; unmatched bases: 11. The germline gives CDR1 LGHNA, CDR2 YSLEER. CDR3 sequence: CASSQDWAGGGREQYF. The DNA of the CDR3 is TGCGCCAGCAGCCAAGATTGGGCGGGAGGCGGACGTGAGCAGTACTTC.

This clonotype was picked up a small number of times. The V and J genes are TRBV12-3 or TRBV12-4 and TRBJ2-7; no clear D. The CDR3 length is 14 residues. The V and J ends lost 2 bases and 5 bases respectively, with 13 bases between them. CDR3 sequence (DNA): TGTGCCAGCAGTTTAAAGGGTAGTGCCGACGAGCAGTACTTC. Amino acid sequence: CASSLKGSADEQYF.

This clonotype was recorded only once. The chain is built from TRBV7-2 and TRBJ2-1; D is undetermined. The CDR3 runs 16 residues. Germline CDR1 reads SGHTA; CDR2 reads FQGNSA. Trimming took off 1 base at V and 12 bases at J, with 22 bases between the two ends. As DNA, the CDR3 is TGTGCCAGCAGCTTAGTAGGTCAGAGCCAGGATATTACGCAGTTCTTC. Amino acids: CASSLVGQSQDITQFF.

The rearrangement links TRBV28 to TRBJ2-5; D unresolved. Trimming pared 4 bases from V and 5 bases from J, leaving 20 bases between. CDR3 length: 16 amino acids. Per the germline V gene, CDR1 is MDHEN and CDR2 is SYDVKM. CDR3 DNA sequence: TGTGCCAGCAGTTCGCGTTTGCTCTTGGTGGCGGAGACCCAGTACTTC. Its protein product is CASSSRLLLVAETQYF.

The chain uses TRBV28 and TRBJ2-7, with a weak D call TRBD1 (6 bases). CDR1 and CDR2 from the germline V gene are MDHEN and SYDVKM. V was pared by 1 base and J by 4 bases, with 11 bases between. CDR3 length: 14 residues. CDR3 sequence reads: CASSLSQGQYEQYF. The CDR3 DNA reads as TGTGCCAGCAGTTTATCCCAAGGACAGTACGAGCAGTACTTC.

This clonotype has a count of ten or more. This chain uses TRBV2 with TRBJ2-1; a possible D gene is TRBD1 (6 bases). From germline, CDR1 is SNHLY and CDR2 FYNNEI. The CDR3 covers 15 residues. The V gene lost 4 bases and the J gene lost 2 bases, with 12 bases spanning the gap. CDR3 residues: CASSAEQGAYNEQFF. CDR3 DNA: TGTGCCAGCAGTGCTGAACAGGGAGCCTACAATGAGCAGTTCTTC.

The chain links TRBV7-2 to TRBJ1-4; D is uncertain. The CDR3 is 15 residues long. The germline V and J ends were trimmed by 5 bases and 7 bases, with 17 bases remaining between them. Germline assignment: CDR1 SGHTA and CDR2 FQGNSA. CDR3 nucleotides: TGTGCCAGCAGCCGGCCAGGTAGACGGAGTGAAAAACTGTTTTTT. This gives the protein CASSRPGRRSEKLFF. Variable domain in full (rest from reference TRBV7-2 and TRBJ1-4): GAGVSQSPSNKVTEKGKDVELRCDPISGHTALYWYRQSLGQGLEFLIYFQGNSAPDKSGLPSDRFSAERTGGSVSTLTIQRTQQEDSAVYLCASSRPGRRSEKLFFGSGTQLSVL.

CDR3 sequence: CASSFRSGATDTQYF. As DNA, the CDR3 is TGTGCCAGCAGTTTCAGAAGCGGGGCCACAGATACGCAGTATTTT. The V gene is TRBV27, the J gene TRBJ2-3, with 7 bases fitting TRBD2. From germline, CDR1 is MNHEY and CDR2 SMNVEV (reference sequence). The CDR3 has 15 amino acids. V gave up 3 bases and J gave up 2 bases; unmatched junction bases: 5.

The sample holds a few counts of this clonotype. The J gene is TRBJ2-2, the V gene TRBV7-9; D is unresolved. This CDR3 has 15 amino acids. V shed 5 bases and J shed 0 bases, with 10 bases lying between them. Looked up from germline, CDR1 is SEHNR and CDR2 is FQNEAQ (reference sequence). CDR3 protein: CASSIREANTGELFF. In nucleotides, the CDR3 is TGTGCCAGCAGCATTAGGGAAGCGAACACCGGGGAGCTGTTTTTT.

This clonotype was picked up many times. CDR3 DNA sequence: TGCAGTGCTGGGGCAGGACCAACCTACAATGAGCAGTTCTTC. Its protein is CSAGAGPTYNEQFF. V is TRBV20-1 and J is TRBJ2-1, with TRBD1 as a possible D gene (5 bases). With 5 bases removed from V and 2 bases from J, the gap between germline ends came to 13 bases. The length of the CDR3 is 14 residues. Germline V CDR1 and CDR2: DFQATT, SNEGSKA (reference sequence).

This clonotype was seen many times. The chain couples TRBV27 to TRBJ1-5; D gene unclear. V was pared by 3 bases and J by 4 bases, with 13 bases between. Germline CDR1 MNHEY, CDR2 SMNVEV (reference sequence). CDR3 length equals 15 residues. This chain's CDR3 is CASSFAGVGNQPQHF. The CDR3 bases are TGTGCCAGCAGTTTCGCCGGGGTAGGTAATCAGCCCCAGCATTTT.

This clonotype has a count of ten or more. The gene calls are TRBV12-3 or TRBV12-4 and TRBJ2-1; 10 bases are shared with TRBD2. This CDR3 region has 16 residues. V lost 7 bases to trimming and J lost 4 bases; unmatched junction nucleotides: 10. CDR3 in amino acids: CASTYAGTSVYNEQFF. In nucleotides, the CDR3 is TGTGCCAGCACCTACGCCGGGACTAGCGTATACAATGAGCAGTTCTTC.

Note on this clonotype: At one of its ends the junction is not consistent with the germline gene, which may arise from a read error. The gene calls are TRBV6-2 or TRBV6-3 and TRBJ1-1, with D unresolved. The CDR3 loop spans 14 amino acids. Per germline, CDR1 MNHEY and CDR2 SVGEGT. The CDR3 bases are TGTGCCAGCAGTTACTCGATGGGGAACACTGAAGCTCTCTTT. This sequence encodes CASSYSMGNTEALF.